The 21 T cell receptor beta chains reported below all come from one sample, sequenced in a study of shared clonotypes between healthy human individuals. Using immunoSEQ multiplex PCR, the repertoire was profiled, and TCRdb retains in-frame clones only, with some absent. The table lists a few million clones, 85% to 95% of them singletons. The sequencing input was naive CD4+ T cells sorted from blood. Subset defined: CD45RA+ positively selected. These receptors were obtained from a man between 18 and 29 years old in good health.

This clone was seen more than once but under ten times. The chain is built from TRBV9 and TRBJ1-3; D unresolved. The germline V gene encodes CDR1 SGDLS and CDR2 YYNGEE. The ends were cut back, 5 bases at V and 4 bases at J, with 16 bases in the middle. The CDR3 extends over 15 amino acids. The CDR3 region is CASRRDESGGNTIYF. The CDR3 DNA follows: TGTGCCAGCAGGAGGGATGAGTCGGGAGGAAACACCATATATTTT. The full variable domain, its missing parts supplied by reference TRBV9 and TRBJ1-3, is DSGVTQTPKHLITATGQRVTLRCSPRSGDLSVYWYQQSLDQGLQFLIQYYNGEERAKGNILERFSAQQFPDLHSELNLSSLELGDSALYFCASRRDESGGNTIYFGEGSWLTVV.

This rearrangement joins TRBV7-9 to TRBJ1-4, with D maybe TRBD1 (5 bases). CDR3 size: 15 residues. Per the germline V gene, CDR1 is SEHNR and CDR2 is FQNEAQ (reference sequence). V lost 5 bases to trimming and J lost 8 bases, with 18 bases between them. This chain's CDR3 is CASSPRGGAGEKLFF. The CDR3 nucleotides read TGTGCCAGCAGCCCAAGGGGTGGGGCTGGGGAAAAACTGTTTTTT.

This rearrangement joins TRBV28 to TRBJ1-6; tentatively, D is TRBD1 (5 bases). This CDR3 spans 15 amino acids. Germline V gene sequence: CDR1 MDHEN, CDR2 SYDVKM. V shed 5 bases and J shed 14 bases, with 22 bases lying between them. This CDR3 reads CASSTLGQGVFALHF. CDR3 nucleotide sequence: TGTGCCAGCAGTACCCTCGGGCAGGGAGTTTTCGCCCTCCACTTT.

This chain connects TRBV19 to TRBJ1-2, with D possibly TRBD1 on 5 matching bases. Germline-derived CDR1 and CDR2 are LNHDA and SQIVND (reference sequence). V was pared by 3 bases and J by 5 bases, with 10 bases between. The CDR3 extends over 13 amino acids. The CDR3 DNA follows: TGTGCCAGTAGTATCCAACCAGGGTATGGCTACACCTTC. It codes for CASSIQPGYGYTF.

This chain joins TRBV10-3 and TRBJ2-1; D gene unclear. The length of the CDR3 is 13 residues. Germline V lookup: CDR1 ENHRY, CDR2 SYGVKD. V shed 0 bases and J shed 12 bases, with 12 bases lying between them. The CDR3 is CAISESQPQTQFF. CDR3 coding DNA: TGTGCCATCAGTGAGTCCCAACCCCAGACGCAGTTCTTC.

The J gene is TRBJ2-1, the V gene TRBV2, with a possible D match to TRBD2 (5 bases). Germline V CDR1 and CDR2: SNHLY, FYNNEI. Trimming removed 3 bases at V and 14 bases at J, with 11 bases between. This CDR3 contains 11 residues. The CDR3 DNA sequence: TGTGCCAGCAGTGAGGAGCGGACGGAGTTCTTC. Translated, it gives CASSEERTEFF. Variable domain in full (rest from reference TRBV2 and TRBJ2-1): EPEVTQTPSHQVTQMGQEVILRCVPISNHLYFYWYRQILGQKVEFLVSFYNNEISEKSEIFDDQFSVERPDGSNFTLKIRSTKLEDSAMYFCASSEERTEFFGPGTRLTVL.

The rearrangement joins TRBV5-1 to TRBJ2-5; 9 bases are shared with TRBD2. Trimming removed 4 bases from V and 4 bases from J; junction bases left unmatched: 11. The CDR3 totals 16 residues. From germline, CDR1 is SGHRS and CDR2 YFSETQ. The CDR3 here is CASSLRVSGRRETQYF. CDR3 sequence (DNA): TGCGCCAGCAGCCTCCGCGTTAGCGGGAGACGAGAGACCCAGTACTTC.

The chain recombines TRBV6-1 with TRBJ2-7; TRBD1 matches 11 bases. The junction had 9 bases not matched to a gene; V was cut back by 8 bases and J by 6 bases. Germline V gene data show CDR1 as MNHNS and CDR2 as SASEGT. The CDR3 loop spans 14 amino acids. The CDR3, as DNA: TGTGCCAGCGGGACAGGGGGTCTCGGCGGCGAGCAGTACTTC. It yields the protein CASGTGGLGGEQYF.

The V call is TRBV7-8, the J call TRBJ2-5; tentatively, D is TRBD1 or TRBD2 (5 bases each). CDR3 length: 16 residues. The V end lost 4 bases, the J end lost 5 bases, and 20 bases lay between the germline ends. Germline CDR1 is SGHVS and CDR2 is FQNEAQ. The CDR3 DNA reads TGTGCCAGCAGCTATCGGGGACCGACGTCCTGGGAGACCCAGTACTTC. It specifies CASSYRGPTSWETQYF.

The CDR3 DNA reads as TGCGCCAGCAGCCTACACCTGGCGGCAGCTCAAGAGACCCAGTACTTC. It yields the protein CASSLHLAAAQETQYF. The gene calls are TRBV5-1 and TRBJ2-5; the D is unclear. CDR1 and CDR2 from the germline V gene are SGHRS and YFSETQ. V was clipped by 4 bases and J by 2 bases, with 18 bases between them. This CDR3 is built from 16 residues.

The rearrangement uses TRBV9 and TRBJ2-5, with D perhaps TRBD2 (6 bases). Trimming shortened V by 0 bases and J by 5 bases, and 14 bases separated the two germline ends. Germline CDR1 is SGDLS and CDR2 is YYNGEE. CDR3 length: 15 residues. The CDR3 DNA reads TGTGCCAGCAGCGTAGAAGGCCGGGAGCGGGAGACCCAGTACTTC. Translation gives CASSVEGRERETQYF.

This clone was found once. The chain couples TRBV6-5 to TRBJ1-1, with no clear D. In germline, CDR1 is MNHEY, CDR2 SVGAGI. V was cut by 6 bases and J by 1 base, with 9 bases left in between. CDR3 size: 13 residues. CDR3 coding DNA: TGTGCCAGCAGCCAAACCAGGAACACTGAAGCTTTCTTT. Its translation: CASSQTRNTEAFF.

The chain has TRBV6-1 and TRBJ1-5; D unclear. The germline V gene encodes CDR1 MNHNS and CDR2 SASEGT. V was shortened by 6 bases and J by 6 bases, with 12 bases between the two germline ends. This CDR3 is built from 13 residues. The CDR3 reads CASRAFEGQPQHF. CDR3 nucleotides: TGTGCCAGCAGAGCATTTGAGGGTCAGCCCCAGCATTTT.

This clone was seen just once. The genes are TRBV10-2 and TRBJ2-6, with a tentative D call TRBD1 (5 bases). The CDR3 runs 14 residues. Trimming took off 9 bases at V and 0 bases at J, with 9 bases between the two ends. Germline-derived CDR1 and CDR2 are WSHSY and SAAADI. CDR3 in amino acids: CASRQNSGANVLTF. The CDR3 DNA sequence: TGCGCCAGTAGACAGAACTCTGGGGCCAACGTCCTGACTTTC.

The rearrangement uses TRBV2 and TRBJ2-7; D is unclear. The CDR3 extends over 12 amino acids. Trimming stripped 3 bases from V and 6 bases from J, with 9 bases between. Germline CDR1 and CDR2: SNHLY and FYNNEI. Here the CDR3 reads CASSDWSSEQYF. The CDR3 DNA sequence: TGTGCCAGCAGTGATTGGAGTTCCGAGCAGTACTTC.

This chain joins TRBV7-8 and TRBJ2-3, with 10 bases identical to TRBD2. Looked up from germline, CDR1 is SGHVS and CDR2 is FQNEAQ. Trimming cost V 5 bases and J 4 bases; bases outside gene matches: 9. CDR3 size: 16 residues. For the CDR3, the DNA is TGTGCCAGCAGCCTCCCCTTAGCGGGAGGCCCAGATACGCAGTATTTT. This translates into CASSLPLAGGPDTQYF.

V is TRBV6-1 and J is TRBJ1-4; TRBD1 is a possible D gene (6 bases). Trimming removed 2 bases at V and 7 bases at J, with 17 bases between. The germline CDR1 and CDR2 sequences are MNHNS and SASEGT. There are 16 residues in the CDR3. This CDR3 reads CASSEWSGAQGEKLFF. CDR3 coding DNA: TGTGCCAGCAGTGAATGGTCAGGGGCGCAGGGTGAAAAACTGTTTTTT.

This clone has just one count. V is TRBV10-3 and J is TRBJ1-2; no clear D gene. V lost 8 bases and J 4 bases, leaving 11 bases between the germline ends. The CDR3 sequence is 12 residues long. The germline V gene encodes CDR1 ENHRY and CDR2 SYGVKD. The CDR3 DNA reads TGTGCCATCGATTCTGGAGGCTATGGCTACACCTTC. Translated: CAIDSGGYGYTF.

The chain recombines TRBV5-6 with TRBJ2-1, with 11 bases fitting TRBD2. With 2 bases clipped from V and 9 bases from J, the junction kept 7 bases outside the gene matches. This CDR3 spans 15 amino acids. Germline V lookup: CDR1 SGHDT, CDR2 YYEEEE. Written as DNA, the CDR3 is TGTGCCAGCAGCTTATCACTAGCGGGAGCCGGTGAGCAGTTCTTC. Its protein product is CASSLSLAGAGEQFF. The full variable domain, with the rest looked up from reference TRBV5-6 and TRBJ2-1, is DAGVTQSPTHLIKTRGQQVTLRCSPKSGHDTVSWYQQALGQGPQFIFQYYEEEERQRGNFPDRFSGHQFPNYSSELNVNALLLGDSALYLCASSLSLAGAGEQFFGPGTRLTVL.

V usage is TRBV7-9 and J usage is TRBJ1-3, with D unclear. Germline V gene data show CDR1 as SEHNR and CDR2 as FQNEAQ (reference sequence). The CDR3 is 14 amino acids. Trimming took 6 bases from V and 0 from J, leaving 9 bases between them. The CDR3 coding sequence is TGTGCCAGCAGGCAGGAACACTCTGGAAACACCATATATTTT. Its translation is CASRQEHSGNTIYF. The entire variable domain, with the rest obtained from reference TRBV7-9 and TRBJ1-3, is as follows: DTGVSQNPRHKITKRGQNVTFRCDPISEHNRLYWYRQTLGQGPEFLTYFQNEAQLEKSRLLSDRFSAERPKGSFSTLEIQRTEQGDSAMYLCASRQEHSGNTIYFGEGSWLTVV.

Notes on this clone: Other nucleotide sequences in the sample specify the same CDR3. The rearrangement joins TRBV2 to TRBJ2-5, with 14 bases matching TRBD2. This CDR3 has 15 residues. The V gene end was trimmed by 5 bases and the J gene end by 4 bases; junction bases not matched to a gene: 3. CDR1 is SNHLY and CDR2 is FYNNEI in the germline V gene. The CDR3, as DNA: TGTGCCAGCAGTACCGGGACTAGCGGGGGAGAGACCCAGTACTTC. Its translation: CASSTGTSGGETQYF. The complete variable domain, with remaining parts taken from reference TRBV2 and TRBJ2-5, reads EPEVTQTPSHQVTQMGQEVILRCVPISNHLYFYWYRQILGQKVEFLVSFYNNEISEKSEIFDDQFSVERPDGSNFTLKIRSTKLEDSAMYFCASSTGTSGGETQYFGPGTRLLVL.